What follows are 21 T cell receptor beta chains derived from one specimen sequenced in a study of cytomegalovirus exposure and HLA in healthy donors. The PCR used 60 Vbeta and 13 Jbeta primers. Assay used: immunoSEQ multiplex PCR; TCRdb lists only in-frame clones, some missing. Among about 120,000 clones, 76% were seen once, and the ten largest hold around 10%. The source material was PBMCs. Receptors originate from a woman aged 40 to 50 in good health and CMV-seropositive.

J is TRBJ2-3 and V is TRBV19, with TRBD1 identical over 8 bases. The CDR3 runs 17 residues. CDR1 LNHDA and CDR2 SQIVND come from the germline V gene (reference sequence). Unmatched junction bases numbered 11, after V lost 4 bases and J lost 2 bases. The CDR3 spells CASSTRDRTIPTDTQYF. CDR3 DNA: TGTGCCAGTAGTACCCGGGACAGGACGATACCCACAGATACGCAGTATTTT.

V usage is TRBV23-1 and J usage is TRBJ2-1; D is possibly TRBD1 (6 bases). TRBV23-1 is classed as an ORF, of uncertain function. The germline V and J ends were trimmed by 2 bases and 5 bases, with 10 bases remaining between them. The CDR3 spans 14 residues. In DNA form, the CDR3 reads TGCGCCAGCAGTCAAGGGGGCAAGGACAATGAGCAGTTCTTC. This encodes CASSQGGKDNEQFF.

Comments on this clone: One junction end disagrees with the germline gene, perhaps due to a read error. The rearrangement links TRBV7-7 to TRBJ1-3; unclear D gene. This CDR3 spans 14 amino acids. Germline assignment: CDR1 SSHAT and CDR2 FNYEAQ (reference sequence). The CDR3 here is CASSEGIPGNTIYF. The CDR3 nucleotides are TGTGCTAGCAGCGAGGGTATCCCTGGAAACACCATATATTTT.

The chain is built from TRBV6-5 and TRBJ1-3; TRBD1 aligns across 7 bases. The ends lost 6 bases at V and 2 bases at J; junction bases unmatched: 4. This CDR3 is built from 14 residues. The V gene's germline CDR1 is MNHEY and CDR2 SVGAGI. The CDR3 DNA reads as TGTGCCAGCAGAACGACAGGGACTGGAAACACCATATATTTT. This sequence encodes CASRTTGTGNTIYF.

The chain has TRBV5-1 and TRBJ1-2, with D possibly being TRBD1 (6 bases). CDR3 length: 13 residues. The germline V gene encodes CDR1 SGHRS and CDR2 YFSETQ. V was cut by 1 base and J by 7 bases, with 11 bases left in between. This chain's CDR3 is CASSLFQGLGYTF. The CDR3 bases are TGCGCCAGCAGCTTGTTCCAGGGGCTTGGCTACACCTTC.

V is TRBV5-1 and J is TRBJ2-1; 7 bases agree with TRBD2. From germline, CDR1 is SGHRS and CDR2 YFSETQ. CDR3 size: 14 residues. V lost 2 bases and J lost 6; bases outside the gene matches: 5. The CDR3 is CASSLQTSSNEQFF. Written as DNA, the CDR3 is TGCGCCAGCAGCTTACAGACTAGCTCCAATGAGCAGTTCTTC.

This clone came up a few times. The rearrangement links TRBV27 to TRBJ1-4; D gene unclear. Germline loops: CDR1 MNHEY, CDR2 SMNVEV (reference sequence). V was cut by 4 bases and J by 0 bases, with 9 bases left in between. CDR3 length: 15 amino acids. The DNA for the CDR3 is TGTGCCAGCAGTTCTTACATGACAACTAATGAAAAACTGTTTTTT. It codes for CASSSYMTTNEKLFF.

The chain uses TRBV6-5 and TRBJ2-7; D may be TRBD1 (6 bases). The CDR3 has 11 amino acids. From germline, CDR1 is MNHEY and CDR2 SVGAGI. With 8 bases removed from V and 6 bases from J, the gap between germline ends came to 11 bases. The CDR3 DNA follows: TGTGCCAGCCTTCAGGGGCGCGAGCAGTACTTC. This translates into CASLQGREQYF.

The V and J genes are TRBV10-2 and TRBJ2-7; 9 bases fit TRBD1. The V and J ends lost 6 bases and 5 bases, in that order; junction bases with no gene match: 14. Germline values: CDR1 WSHSY, CDR2 SAAADI. The CDR3 contains 16 residues. CDR3 sequence: CASRPSEGQGEHEQYF. The CDR3 nucleotides read TGCGCCAGCAGGCCGTCTGAGGGACAGGGCGAGCACGAGCAGTACTTC.

The chain recombines TRBV12-5 with TRBJ1-4, with TRBD1 as a possible D gene (6 bases). The ends were cut back, 1 base at V and 7 bases at J, with 13 bases in the middle. This CDR3 spans 15 amino acids. Germline CDR1 LGHNT, CDR2 FRNRAP. The CDR3 protein is CASGLATGLGEKLFF. In nucleotides, the CDR3 is TGTGCTAGTGGTTTGGCGACAGGTTTAGGTGAAAAACTGTTTTTT.

V usage is TRBV5-4 and J usage is TRBJ2-5; 11 nucleotides line up with TRBD2. This CDR3 spans 16 amino acids. The V and J ends lost 3 bases and 4 bases, in that order; junction bases with no gene match: 8. Germline values: CDR1 SGHNT, CDR2 YYREEE (reference sequence). CDR3 loop: CASSWGSGGALETQYF. For the CDR3, the DNA is TGTGCCAGCAGCTGGGGTAGCGGGGGGGCCTTAGAGACCCAGTACTTC.

The V and J genes are TRBV4-1 and TRBJ1-5; D is unclear. Germline CDR1 reads MGHRA; CDR2 reads YSYEKL. CDR3 length equals 14 residues. V lost 5 bases, J lost 9 bases, and 17 bases lay in between. The chain's CDR3 is CASSLTYGDSPQHF. For the CDR3, the DNA is TGCGCCAGCAGCTTAACCTACGGGGATTCGCCCCAGCATTTT.

This clone was seen once. V usage is TRBV5-6 and J usage is TRBJ1-2, with D unresolved. The V and J ends lost 6 bases and 4 bases respectively, with 10 bases between them. This CDR3 spans 12 amino acids. The germline CDR1 and CDR2 sequences are SGHDT and YYEEEE. This CDR3 reads CASIREPYGYTF. The CDR3 bases are TGTGCCAGCATAAGGGAGCCCTATGGCTACACCTTC.

The chain has TRBV6-1 and TRBJ1-3; D gene unclear. Germline CDR1 MNHNS, CDR2 SASEGT. The CDR3 has 15 residues. V shed 3 bases and J shed 2 bases, with 11 bases lying between them. DNA for the CDR3: TGTGCCAGCAGTGAGAAGGGAGGGACTGGAAACACCATATATTTT. Its protein product is CASSEKGGTGNTIYF.

The table lists this clone with a few counts. The V and J genes are TRBV19 and TRBJ2-5; 7 bases are a match to TRBD1. This CDR3 comprises 11 residues. J gave up 14 bases and V 4 bases, and 7 bases lay outside the gene matches. Per the germline V gene, CDR1 is LNHDA and CDR2 is SQIVND (reference sequence). The CDR3 nucleotides read TGTGCCAGTAGTACGTGGGACAGACATTACTTC. Its translation: CASSTWDRHYF.

This clone was seen a single time. The gene calls are TRBV5-1 and TRBJ1-2; 10 nucleotides align to TRBD1. With 3 bases clipped from V and 4 bases from J, the junction kept 9 bases outside the gene matches. The CDR3 runs to 16 residues. In germline, CDR1 is SGHRS, CDR2 YFSETQ. The CDR3, as DNA: TGCGCCAGCAGCTCCTCCGGGACAGGGGTGGCCTATGGCTACACCTTC. Its translation: CASSSSGTGVAYGYTF.

The chain couples TRBV4-2 to TRBJ2-4; 9 bases are shared with TRBD2. Looked up from germline, CDR1 is LGHNA and CDR2 is YNFKEQ. With 3 bases clipped from V and 0 bases from J, the junction kept 6 bases outside the gene matches. The CDR3 runs to 17 residues. The CDR3 DNA follows: TGTGCCAGCAGCCATACCCTAGCGGGGATAGCCAAAAACATTCAGTACTTC. Protein sequence: CASSHTLAGIAKNIQYF.

This chain joins TRBV13 and TRBJ1-3, with a weak D call TRBD1 (6 bases). V shed 4 bases and J shed 2 bases, with 15 bases lying between them. Per germline, CDR1 PRHDT and CDR2 FYEKMQ (reference sequence). This CDR3 has 16 amino acids. In DNA form, the CDR3 reads TGTGCCAGCAGCTCCCCCACACAGGGCACTGGAAACACCATATATTTT. Amino acid sequence: CASSSPTQGTGNTIYF.

The V call is TRBV6-5, the J call TRBJ1-6; D is possibly TRBD1 (5 bases). Trimming shortened V by 4 bases and J by 13 bases, and 17 bases separated the two germline ends. The CDR3 has 14 residues. CDR1 MNHEY and CDR2 SVGAGI come from the germline V gene. The CDR3 DNA follows: TGTGCCAGCAGTTCCGGGGCGGGGATTATCCCCCTCCACTTT. Its translation: CASSSGAGIIPLHF.

The rearrangement links TRBV12-5 to TRBJ1-6; TRBD1 agrees at 9 bases. Germline assignment: CDR1 LGHNT and CDR2 FRNRAP. V shed 3 bases and J 9 bases; nucleotides not matched to a gene: 9. This CDR3 spans 16 amino acids. The CDR3: CASGFTDRGSGSPLHF. The CDR3 coding sequence is TGTGCTAGTGGTTTTACGGACAGGGGATCAGGTTCACCCCTCCACTTT. The complete variable domain, with remaining parts taken from reference TRBV12-5 and TRBJ1-6, reads DARVTQTPRHKVTEMGQEVTMRCQPILGHNTVFWYRQTMMQGLELLAYFRNRAPLDDSGMPKDRFSAEMPDATLATLKIQPSEPRDSAVYFCASGFTDRGSGSPLHFGNGTRLTVT.

The chain joins TRBV28 to TRBJ1-4; D unclear. The CDR3 totals 15 residues. Trimming took 6 bases from V and 5 from J, leaving 16 bases between them. CDR1 and CDR2 from the germline V gene are MDHEN and SYDVKM. The CDR3 coding sequence is TGTGCCAGCAGACCCACGAGGATTATAAATGAAAAACTGTTTTTT. It specifies CASRPTRIINEKLFF.